The present T cell receptor (beta chain) was sequenced within a study of T cells in Graves' hyperthyroidism and ophthalmopathy. The study left out patients who had uncontrolled infection, other autoimmune disease, pregnancy or lactation. Orbital computed tomography and thyroid ultrasound, together with serum TRAb and thyroxine and clinical symptoms, were used for diagnoses. Researchers took RNA transcripts and amplified the TCR beta CDR3 regions from them. Initially, a first-round RT-PCR of the TCR CDR3 employed the HTBI primer set. MiXCR was run by TCRdb on the multiplex PCR reads, yielding one entry per CDR3 protein. Seen here are fewer than 350,000 distinct CDR3 sequences, 15% to 20% observed once, and the top ten hold around 54%. This clonotype showed up many times. Its antigen is undetermined. Study-level findings and limits: The model forecast ophthalmopathy, anticipating it by a median around 6.5 months before onset.

The V end lost 1 base, the J end lost 5 bases, and 18 bases lay between the germline ends. Germline CDR1 GTSNPN, CDR2 SVGIG (reference sequence). CDR3 length: 15 amino acids. Sequences were obtained from blood. The source of this sequence is a woman in her fifties or sixties with Graves' hyperthyroidism. The rearrangement uses TRBV30 and TRBJ2-7; TRBD1 is a possible D gene (5 bases). The CDR3 region has the DNA TGTGCCTGGAGTGGACTTCCAGGGTCATTGCACGAGCAGTACTTC. This encodes CAWSGLPGSLHEQYF.